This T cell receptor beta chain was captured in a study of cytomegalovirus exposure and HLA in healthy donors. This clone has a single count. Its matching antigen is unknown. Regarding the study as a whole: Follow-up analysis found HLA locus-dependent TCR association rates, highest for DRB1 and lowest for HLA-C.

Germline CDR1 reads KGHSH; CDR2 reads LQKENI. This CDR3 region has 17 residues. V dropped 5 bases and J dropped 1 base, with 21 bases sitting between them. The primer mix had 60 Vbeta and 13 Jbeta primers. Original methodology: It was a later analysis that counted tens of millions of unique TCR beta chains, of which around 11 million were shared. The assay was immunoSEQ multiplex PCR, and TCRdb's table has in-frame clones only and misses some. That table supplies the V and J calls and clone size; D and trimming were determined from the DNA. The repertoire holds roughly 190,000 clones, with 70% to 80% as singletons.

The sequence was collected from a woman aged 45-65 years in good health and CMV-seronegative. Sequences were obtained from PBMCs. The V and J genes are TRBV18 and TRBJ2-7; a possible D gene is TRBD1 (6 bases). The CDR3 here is CASSSDRDRIISYEQYF. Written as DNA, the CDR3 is TGTGCCAGCTCATCGGACCGCGACAGGATTATATCCTACGAGCAGTACTTC.